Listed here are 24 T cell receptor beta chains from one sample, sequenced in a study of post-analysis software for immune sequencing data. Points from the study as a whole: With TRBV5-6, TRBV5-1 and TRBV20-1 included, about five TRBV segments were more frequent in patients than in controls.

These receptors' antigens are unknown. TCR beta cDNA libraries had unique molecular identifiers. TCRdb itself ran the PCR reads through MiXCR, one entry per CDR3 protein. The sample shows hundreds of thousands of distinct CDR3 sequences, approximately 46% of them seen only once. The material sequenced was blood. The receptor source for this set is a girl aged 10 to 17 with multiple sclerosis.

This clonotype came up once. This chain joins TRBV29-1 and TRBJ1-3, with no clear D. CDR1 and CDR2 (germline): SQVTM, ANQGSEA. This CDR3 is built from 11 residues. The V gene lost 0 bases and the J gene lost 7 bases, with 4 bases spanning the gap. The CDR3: CSVEEGNTIYF. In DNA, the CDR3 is TGCAGCGTTGAAGAAGGGAACACCATATATTTT.

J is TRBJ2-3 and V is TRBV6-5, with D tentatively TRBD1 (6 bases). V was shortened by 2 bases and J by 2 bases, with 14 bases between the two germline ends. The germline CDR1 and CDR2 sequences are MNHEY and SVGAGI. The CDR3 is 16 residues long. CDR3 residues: CASSYGQGTLTDTQYF. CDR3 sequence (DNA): TGTGCCAGCAGTTACGGGCAGGGGACCCTCACAGATACGCAGTATTTT.

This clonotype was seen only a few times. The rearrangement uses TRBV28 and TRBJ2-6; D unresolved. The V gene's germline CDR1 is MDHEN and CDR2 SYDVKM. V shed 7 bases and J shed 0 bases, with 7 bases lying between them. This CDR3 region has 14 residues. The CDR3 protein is CASTRLSGANVLTF. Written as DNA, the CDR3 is TGTGCCAGCACCCGGCTCTCTGGGGCCAACGTCCTGACTTTC.

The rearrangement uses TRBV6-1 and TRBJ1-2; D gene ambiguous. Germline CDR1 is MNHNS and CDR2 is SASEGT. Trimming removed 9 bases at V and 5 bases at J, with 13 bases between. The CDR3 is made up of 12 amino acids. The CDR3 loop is CASCLTDYGYTF. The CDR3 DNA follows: TGTGCCAGTTGCCTGACGGATTATGGCTACACCTTC.

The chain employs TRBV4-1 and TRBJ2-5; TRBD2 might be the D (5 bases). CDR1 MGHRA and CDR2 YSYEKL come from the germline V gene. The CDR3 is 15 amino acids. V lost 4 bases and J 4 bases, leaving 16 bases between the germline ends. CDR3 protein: CASSPPGEGLETQYF. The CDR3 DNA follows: TGCGCCAGCAGCCCTCCCGGGGAAGGTCTAGAGACCCAGTACTTC.

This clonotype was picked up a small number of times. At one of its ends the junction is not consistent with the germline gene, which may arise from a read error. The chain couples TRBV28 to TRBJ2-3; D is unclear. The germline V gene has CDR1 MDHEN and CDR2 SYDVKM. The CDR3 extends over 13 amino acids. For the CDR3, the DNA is TGTGCCATCCATCCCCCGGGCACGGATACGCAGTATTTT. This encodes CAIHPPGTDTQYF.

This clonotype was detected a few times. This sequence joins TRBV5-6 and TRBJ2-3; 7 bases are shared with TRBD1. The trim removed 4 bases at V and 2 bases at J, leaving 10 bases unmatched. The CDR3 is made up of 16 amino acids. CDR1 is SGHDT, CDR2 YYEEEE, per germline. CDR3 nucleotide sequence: TGTGCCAGCAGCCCGGGGACAGATACCCACACAGATACGCAGTATTTT. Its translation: CASSPGTDTHTDTQYF.

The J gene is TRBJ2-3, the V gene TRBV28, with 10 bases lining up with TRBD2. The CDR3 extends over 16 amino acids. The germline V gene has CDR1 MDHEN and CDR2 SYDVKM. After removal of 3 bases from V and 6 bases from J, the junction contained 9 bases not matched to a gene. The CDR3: CASSFGLAGVTDTQYF. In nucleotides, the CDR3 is TGTGCCAGCAGTTTCGGGCTAGCGGGAGTTACGGATACGCAGTATTTT. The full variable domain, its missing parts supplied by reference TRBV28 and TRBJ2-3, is DVKVTQSSRYLVKRTGEKVFLECVQDMDHENMFWYRQDPGLGLRLIYFSYDVKMKEKGDIPEGYSVSREKKERFSLILESASTNQTSMYLCASSFGLAGVTDTQYFGPGTRLTVL.

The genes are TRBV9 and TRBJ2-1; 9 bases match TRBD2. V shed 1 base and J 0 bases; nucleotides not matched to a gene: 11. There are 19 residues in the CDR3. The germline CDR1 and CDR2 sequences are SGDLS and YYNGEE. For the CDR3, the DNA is TGTGCCAGCAGCGTACGGCGTATCGCTAGCGGGGTCTCCTACAATGAGCAGTTCTTC. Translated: CASSVRRIASGVSYNEQFF.

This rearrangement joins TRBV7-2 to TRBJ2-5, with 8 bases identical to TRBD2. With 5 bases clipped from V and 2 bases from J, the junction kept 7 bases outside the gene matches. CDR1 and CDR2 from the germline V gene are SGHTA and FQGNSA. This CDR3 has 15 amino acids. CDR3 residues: CASSPLSGVQETQYF. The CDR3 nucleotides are TGTGCCAGCAGCCCGCTTAGCGGGGTTCAAGAGACCCAGTACTTC.

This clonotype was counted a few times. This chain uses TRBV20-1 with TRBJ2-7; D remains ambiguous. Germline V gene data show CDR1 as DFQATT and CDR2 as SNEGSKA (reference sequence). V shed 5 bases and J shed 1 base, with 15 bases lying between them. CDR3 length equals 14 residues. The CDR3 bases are TGCAGTGCTCGGAGCGACGTATCTTCCTACGAGCAGTACTTC. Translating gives CSARSDVSSYEQYF.

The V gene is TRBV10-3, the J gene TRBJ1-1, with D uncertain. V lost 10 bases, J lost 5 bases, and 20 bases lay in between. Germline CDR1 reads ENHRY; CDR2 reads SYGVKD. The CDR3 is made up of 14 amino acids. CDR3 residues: CATREEGAWTEAFF. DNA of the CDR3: TGTGCCACCCGCGAGGAGGGCGCGTGGACTGAAGCTTTCTTT.

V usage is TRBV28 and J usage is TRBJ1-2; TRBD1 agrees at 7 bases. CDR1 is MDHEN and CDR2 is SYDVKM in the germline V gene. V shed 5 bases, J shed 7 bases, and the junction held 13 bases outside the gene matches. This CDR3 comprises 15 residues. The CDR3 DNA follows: TGTGCCAGCAGTCCGGGGACAGCGGACATCCTTGGCTACACCTTC. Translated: CASSPGTADILGYTF.

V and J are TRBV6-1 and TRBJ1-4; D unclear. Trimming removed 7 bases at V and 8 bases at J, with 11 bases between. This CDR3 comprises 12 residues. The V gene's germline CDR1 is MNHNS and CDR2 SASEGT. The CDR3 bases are TGTGCCAGCAACCGGGCCAGGGAAAAACTGTTTTTT. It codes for CASNRAREKLFF.

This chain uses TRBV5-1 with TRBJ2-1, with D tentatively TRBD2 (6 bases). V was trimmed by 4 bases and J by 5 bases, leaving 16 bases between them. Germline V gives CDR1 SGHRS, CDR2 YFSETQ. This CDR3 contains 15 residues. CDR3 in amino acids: CASSGTGTQHNEQFF. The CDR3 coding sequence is TGCGCCAGCAGCGGAACCGGGACTCAGCACAATGAGCAGTTCTTC.

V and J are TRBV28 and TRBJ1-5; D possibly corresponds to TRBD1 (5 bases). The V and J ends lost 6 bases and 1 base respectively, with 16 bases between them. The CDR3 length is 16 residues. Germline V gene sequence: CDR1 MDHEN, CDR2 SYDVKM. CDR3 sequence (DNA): TGTGCCAGCAGGATCCGTCAGGGTCGGAGCAATCAGCCCCAGCATTTT. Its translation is CASRIRQGRSNQPQHF.

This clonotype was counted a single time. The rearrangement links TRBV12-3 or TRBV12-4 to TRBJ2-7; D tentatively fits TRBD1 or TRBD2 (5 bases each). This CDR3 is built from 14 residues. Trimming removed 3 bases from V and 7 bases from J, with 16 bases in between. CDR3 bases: TGTGCCAGCAGTTTTCGGGGTCCGGGGCGGGAGCAGTACTTC. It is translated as CASSFRGPGREQYF.

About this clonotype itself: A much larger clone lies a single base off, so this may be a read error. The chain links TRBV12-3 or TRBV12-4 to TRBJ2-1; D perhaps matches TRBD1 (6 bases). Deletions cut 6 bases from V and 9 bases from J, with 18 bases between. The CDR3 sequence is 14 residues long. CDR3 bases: TGTGCCAGCAGCCCCGGGACACTAGGCAGTGAGCAGTTCTTC. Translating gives CASSPGTLGSEQFF.

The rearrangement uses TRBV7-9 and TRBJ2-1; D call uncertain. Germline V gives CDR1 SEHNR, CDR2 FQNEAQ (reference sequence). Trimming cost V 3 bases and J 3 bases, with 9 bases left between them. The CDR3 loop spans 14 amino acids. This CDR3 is CASSLTLDYNEQFF. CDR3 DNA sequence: TGTGCCAGCAGCTTGACACTTGACTACAATGAGCAGTTCTTC.

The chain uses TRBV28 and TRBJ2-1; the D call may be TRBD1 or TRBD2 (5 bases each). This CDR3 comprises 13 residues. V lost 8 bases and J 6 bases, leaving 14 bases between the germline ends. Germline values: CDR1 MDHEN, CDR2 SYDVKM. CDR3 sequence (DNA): TGTGCCAGCGGGAGACAGCCTATCAATGAGCAGTTCTTC. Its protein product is CASGRQPINEQFF.

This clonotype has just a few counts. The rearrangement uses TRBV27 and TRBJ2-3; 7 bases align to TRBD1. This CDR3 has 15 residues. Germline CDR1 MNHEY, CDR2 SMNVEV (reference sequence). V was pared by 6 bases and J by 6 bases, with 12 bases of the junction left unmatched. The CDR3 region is CASSKQTGIDDTQYF. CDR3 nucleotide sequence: TGTGCCAGCAGCAAGCAGACAGGGATCGATGATACGCAGTATTTT.

The CDR3, as DNA: TGTGCCACCAGCAGAGATCCCCGCGGGGCATCCTACAATGAGCAGTTCTTC. Translation gives CATSRDPRGASYNEQFF. The V gene is TRBV15, the J gene TRBJ2-1; D might be TRBD2 (6 bases). The V end was cut by 0 bases, the J end by 1 base, with 13 bases between. In germline, CDR1 is LNHNV, CDR2 YYDKDF (reference sequence). The CDR3 length is 17 residues.

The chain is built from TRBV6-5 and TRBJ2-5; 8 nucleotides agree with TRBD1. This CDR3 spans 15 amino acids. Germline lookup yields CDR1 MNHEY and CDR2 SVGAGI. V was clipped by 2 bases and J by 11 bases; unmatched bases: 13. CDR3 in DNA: TGTGCCAGCAGTTACGAGACCAGGGGGCTTGGGGAGCAGTACTTC. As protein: CASSYETRGLGEQYF.

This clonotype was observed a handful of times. CDR3 region: CASSPRTSGVVEQFF. The CDR3, as DNA: TGCGCCAGCAGCCCCCGGACTAGCGGGGTCGTTGAGCAGTTCTTC. The chain uses TRBV5-1 and TRBJ2-1; 12 bases line up with TRBD2. The germline V gene has CDR1 SGHRS and CDR2 YFSETQ. CDR3 length: 15 amino acids. V lost 4 bases and J lost 9; bases outside the gene matches: 8.